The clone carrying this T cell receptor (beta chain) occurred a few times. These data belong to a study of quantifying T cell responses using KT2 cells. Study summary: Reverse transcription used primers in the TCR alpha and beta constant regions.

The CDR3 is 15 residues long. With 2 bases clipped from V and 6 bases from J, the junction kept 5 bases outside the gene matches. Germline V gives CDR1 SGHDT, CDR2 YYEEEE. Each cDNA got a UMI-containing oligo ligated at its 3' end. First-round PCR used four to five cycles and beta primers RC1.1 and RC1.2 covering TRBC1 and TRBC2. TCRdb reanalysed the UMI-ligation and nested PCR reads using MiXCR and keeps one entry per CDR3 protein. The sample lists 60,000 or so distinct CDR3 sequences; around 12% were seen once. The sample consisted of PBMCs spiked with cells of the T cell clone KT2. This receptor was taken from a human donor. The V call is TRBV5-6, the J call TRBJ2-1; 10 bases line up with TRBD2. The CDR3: CASSLTSGNSNEQFF. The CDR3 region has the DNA TGTGCCAGCAGCTTAACTAGCGGGAATTCCAATGAGCAGTTCTTC.